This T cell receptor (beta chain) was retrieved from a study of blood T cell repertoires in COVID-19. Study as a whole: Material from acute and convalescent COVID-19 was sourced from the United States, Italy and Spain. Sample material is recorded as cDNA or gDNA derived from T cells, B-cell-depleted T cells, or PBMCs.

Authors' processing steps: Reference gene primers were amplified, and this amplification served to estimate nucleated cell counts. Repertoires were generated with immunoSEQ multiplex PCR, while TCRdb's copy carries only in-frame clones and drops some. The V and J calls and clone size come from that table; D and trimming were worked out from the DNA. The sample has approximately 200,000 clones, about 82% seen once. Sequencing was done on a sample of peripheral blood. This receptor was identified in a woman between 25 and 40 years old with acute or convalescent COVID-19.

The CDR3 DNA follows: TGTGCCAGCAGCTTAGCGCCGGACACCGGGGAGCTGTTTTTT. Translation gives CASSLAPDTGELFF. The rearrangement links TRBV7-2 to TRBJ2-2; no clear D. Germline V gives CDR1 SGHTA, CDR2 FQGNSA. CDR3 size: 14 residues. V was clipped by 0 bases and J by 3 bases, with 5 bases between them.